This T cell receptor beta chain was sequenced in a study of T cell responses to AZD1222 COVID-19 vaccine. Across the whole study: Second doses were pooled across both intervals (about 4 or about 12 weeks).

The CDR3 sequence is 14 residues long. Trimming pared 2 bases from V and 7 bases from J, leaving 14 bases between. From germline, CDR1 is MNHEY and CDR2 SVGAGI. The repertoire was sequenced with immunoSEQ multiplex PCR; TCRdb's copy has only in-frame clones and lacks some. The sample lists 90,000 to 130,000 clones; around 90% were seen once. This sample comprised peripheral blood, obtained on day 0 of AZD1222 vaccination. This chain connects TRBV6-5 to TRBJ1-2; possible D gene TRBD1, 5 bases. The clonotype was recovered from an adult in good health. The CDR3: CASSYRGLQRGYTF. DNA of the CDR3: TGTGCCAGCAGTTACCGGGGGTTACAACGTGGCTACACCTTC.